A single sample gave rise to the 8 T cell receptor beta chains below, sequenced in a study of T cell changes during pregnancy in multiple sclerosis. Assay: immunoSEQ multiplex PCR; the TCRdb copy retains only in-frame clones and omits some. This table has roughly 39,000 clones, approximately 91% appearing once. The source was CD8+ T cells from peripheral blood mononuclear cells, collected after pregnancy. The receptors derive from a female donor with multiple sclerosis, enrolled in a pregnancy study.

The V gene is TRBV7-2, the J gene TRBJ2-7, with D possibly matching TRBD1 (6 bases). V was clipped by 4 bases and J by 2 bases, with 15 bases between them. From germline, CDR1 is SGHTA and CDR2 FQGNSA. The CDR3 extends over 15 amino acids. The CDR3 reads CASSWGRNRAYEQYF. CDR3 coding DNA: TGTGCCAGCAGCTGGGGGCGGAACCGAGCCTACGAGCAGTACTTC. The variable domain in full, completed from reference TRBV7-2 and TRBJ2-7, reads GAGVSQSPSNKVTEKGKDVELRCDPISGHTALYWYRQSLGQGLEFLIYFQGNSAPDKSGLPSDRFSAERTGGSVSTLTIQRTQQEDSAVYLCASSWGRNRAYEQYFGPGTRLTVT.

This sequence joins TRBV9 and TRBJ2-7, with 12 bases fitting TRBD2. The CDR3 runs to 15 residues. The J segment lost 6 bases and the V segment lost 0 bases, leaving 4 bases of the junction unmatched. Germline V gene data show CDR1 as SGDLS and CDR2 as YYNGEE. The CDR3 loop is CASSVGLAGEGEQYF. The CDR3 DNA reads TGTGCCAGCAGCGTAGGACTAGCGGGAGAGGGCGAGCAGTACTTC. Full variable domain (rest looked up from reference TRBV9 and TRBJ2-7): DSGVTQTPKHLITATGQRVTLRCSPRSGDLSVYWYQQSLDQGLQFLIQYYNGEERAKGNILERFSAQQFPDLHSELNLSSLELGDSALYFCASSVGLAGEGEQYFGPGTRLTVT.

The genes are TRBV6-6 and TRBJ2-2; 8 bases agree with TRBD2. Germline V CDR1 and CDR2: MNHNY, SVGAGI (reference sequence). The CDR3 is 16 amino acids. The V and J ends lost 0 bases and 5 bases, in that order; junction bases with no gene match: 5. CDR3 nucleotides: TGTGCCAGCAGTTACTCGAGCGGGGGCCTAACCGGGGAGCTGTTTTTT. It encodes CASSYSSGGLTGELFF.

Here the CDR3 reads CASSPEGTGRVYEQYF. CDR3 coding DNA: TGTGCCAGCAGCCCCGAGGGTACCGGGAGGGTTTACGAGCAGTACTTC. The V and J genes are TRBV9 and TRBJ2-7; TRBD2 matches at 8 bases. CDR1 and CDR2 (germline): SGDLS, YYNGEE. Losses at the gene ends were 4 bases for V and 4 bases for J; bases not matched to a gene: 13. The CDR3 totals 16 residues. Based on the CDR3 plus reference TRBV9 and TRBJ2-7, the full variable domain is DSGVTQTPKHLITATGQRVTLRCSPRSGDLSVYWYQQSLDQGLQFLIQYYNGEERAKGNILERFSAQQFPDLHSELNLSSLELGDSALYFCASSPEGTGRVYEQYFGPGTRLTVT.

This chain uses TRBV4-1 with TRBJ2-2; D not certain. Trimming pared 4 bases from V and 5 bases from J, leaving 20 bases between. Germline V gene data show CDR1 as MGHRA and CDR2 as YSYEKL. The CDR3 is made up of 17 amino acids. The CDR3 DNA sequence: TGCGCCAGCAGCCCGTCCCACGGCGGTGTGTTAACCGGGGAGCTGTTTTTT. Translating it yields CASSPSHGGVLTGELFF.

The V and J genes are TRBV21-1 and TRBJ2-7; the tabulated D call, TRBD2, remains unverified against the DNA. TRBV21-1 is tagged as a pseudogene. The CDR3 is 17 amino acids. The CDR3 DNA is TGTGCCAGCAGCAAAGGGCGGTCTAGCGATAGCTCCTACGAGCAGTACTTC. This encodes CASSKGRSSDSSYEQYF.

The chain carries TRBV9 and TRBJ2-7, with D possibly being TRBD2 (6 bases). V was trimmed by 3 bases and J by 1 base, leaving 14 bases between them. This CDR3 contains 15 residues. The V gene's germline CDR1 is SGDLS and CDR2 YYNGEE. The CDR3 DNA sequence: TGTGCCAGCAGCGAAGGAGGGGCCAATTCCTACGAGCAGTACTTC. It translates to CASSEGGANSYEQYF.

The chain employs TRBV6-1 and TRBJ2-7, with 8 positions matching TRBD1. The J segment lost 6 bases and the V segment lost 6 bases, leaving 10 bases of the junction unmatched. This CDR3 comprises 14 residues. CDR1 and CDR2 from the germline V gene are MNHNS and SASEGT. The CDR3 DNA follows: TGTGCCAGCAGCCTCAGGGGGCGTGCGGGCGAGCAGTACTTC. Residues: CASSLRGRAGEQYF.